The 26 T cell receptor beta chains presented below share a single source sample, sequenced in a study of post-analysis software for immune sequencing data. Their recognized antigens are unknown. Unique molecular identifiers had been added to the TCR beta cDNA libraries. TCRdb re-derived calls from the PCR reads in MiXCR, one entry per CDR3 protein. The profile shows more than 500,000 distinct CDR3 sequences, 34% of them singletons. Findings and limits, study-wide: About five TRBV segments appeared more often in patients than in controls, and TRBV5-6, TRBV5-1 and TRBV20-1 were among these.

Sequenced sample: blood. The receptors derive from a girl aged 2-17 years with multiple sclerosis.

The CDR3 nucleotides read TGCAGTGCTAAAACGGGGGGGAGGAACACTGAAGCTTTCTTT. Translated: CSAKTGGRNTEAFF. V usage is TRBV20-1 and J usage is TRBJ1-1; TRBD1 is a possible D gene (5 bases). The ends were cut back, 4 bases at V and 1 base at J, with 13 bases in the middle. The V gene's germline CDR1 is DFQATT and CDR2 SNEGSKA (reference sequence). The CDR3 has 14 residues.

This clonotype came up many times. The CDR3 loop is CASSYTTYYNEQFF. CDR3 sequence (DNA): TGTGCCAGCAGTTATACGACGTACTACAATGAGCAGTTCTTC. The V and J genes are TRBV6-5 and TRBJ2-1, with no clear D. Germline values: CDR1 MNHEY, CDR2 SVGAGI. This CDR3 region has 14 residues. V shed 3 bases and J shed 3 bases, with 9 bases lying between them.

This clonotype was picked up many times. The rearrangement links TRBV7-2 to TRBJ2-7; 7 nucleotides line up with TRBD1. Germline values: CDR1 SGHTA, CDR2 FQGNSA. J lost 3 bases, V lost 5 bases, and 10 bases had no gene match. This CDR3 has 15 residues. CDR3 region: CASSPSTGVDYEQYF. The CDR3 bases are TGTGCCAGCAGCCCTTCTACAGGGGTCGACTACGAGCAGTACTTC.

The V gene is TRBV14, the J gene TRBJ1-1; D is possibly TRBD1 (6 bases). This CDR3 has 16 residues. CDR1 is SGHDN and CDR2 is FVKESK in the germline V gene. V lost 4 bases, J lost 6 bases, and 21 bases lay in between. The CDR3 sequence is CASSPHAGGRIAEAFF. CDR3 nucleotides: TGTGCCAGCAGCCCCCACGCGGGGGGGCGGATCGCTGAAGCTTTCTTT. The variable domain in full, with the rest retrieved from reference TRBV14 and TRBJ1-1, is EAGVTQFPSHSVIEKGQTVTLRCDPISGHDNLYWYRRVMGKEIKFLLHFVKESKQDESGMPNNRFLAERTGGTYSTLKVQPAELEDSGVYFCASSPHAGGRIAEAFFGQGTRLTVV.

This clonotype has just a few counts. The chain carries TRBV4-1 and TRBJ2-5, with 8 bases fitting TRBD2. V shed 5 bases, J shed 4 bases, and the junction held 12 bases outside the gene matches. The germline V gene has CDR1 MGHRA and CDR2 YSYEKL. This CDR3 comprises 16 residues. The CDR3 coding sequence is TGCGCCAGCAGCAGTACTCGCGGGGGGACGATAGAGACCCAGTACTTC. This gives the protein CASSSTRGGTIETQYF.

A few counts support this clonotype. The chain is built from TRBV29-1 and TRBJ2-1, with TRBD1 as a possible D gene (5 bases). The CDR3 loop spans 15 amino acids. Per germline, CDR1 SQVTM and CDR2 ANQGSEA. With 4 bases removed from V and 5 bases from J, the gap between germline ends came to 18 bases. CDR3 sequence (DNA): TGCAGCGTTGTAAACCGGGCAGGGTGGAACAATGAGCAGTTCTTC. Residues: CSVVNRAGWNNEQFF.

The chain recombines TRBV28 with TRBJ1-4, with D unresolved. The CDR3 contains 13 residues. Between the trimmed V and J ends, which lost 4 bases and 3 bases, there was a span of 6 bases. Germline V lookup: CDR1 MDHEN, CDR2 SYDVKM. The CDR3 is CASSWPSNEKLFF. The CDR3 DNA reads as TGTGCCAGCAGTTGGCCTTCTAATGAAAAACTGTTTTTT.

This sequence joins TRBV12-3 or TRBV12-4 and TRBJ2-3; the D is unclear. The CDR3 covers 11 residues. V lost 8 bases to trimming and J lost 13 bases, with 16 bases between them. The CDR3 loop reads CASLRADMEYF. The CDR3 DNA follows: TGTGCCAGCTTGAGAGCAGATATGGAGTATTTT.

The chain combines TRBV5-1 with TRBJ1-6; possible D gene TRBD1, 5 bases. V lost 4 bases and J 3 bases, leaving 11 bases between the germline ends. Germline assignment: CDR1 SGHRS and CDR2 YFSETQ. The CDR3 is 15 residues long. CDR3 region: CASSLDSFYNSPLHF. The DNA for the CDR3 is TGCGCCAGCAGCCTAGACAGCTTCTATAATTCACCCCTCCACTTT.

The chain recombines TRBV28 with TRBJ1-2; D is ambiguous. V dropped 5 bases and J dropped 3 bases, with 10 bases sitting between them. From germline, CDR1 is MDHEN and CDR2 SYDVKM. The CDR3 contains 13 residues. CDR3 residues: CASSTAPHYGYTF. The CDR3, as DNA: TGTGCCAGCAGTACAGCCCCTCACTATGGCTACACCTTC.

This clonotype has only a few counts. The genes are TRBV7-6 and TRBJ2-1; D uncertain. The CDR3 length is 12 residues. V was shortened by 4 bases and J by 8 bases, with 9 bases between the two germline ends. Germline lookup yields CDR1 SGHVS and CDR2 FNYEAQ. CDR3 in amino acids: CASSSLFDEQFF. Here the CDR3 DNA reads TGTGCCAGCAGCTCCCTATTCGATGAGCAGTTCTTC.

The genes are TRBV29-1 and TRBJ2-4; the D gene is possibly TRBD2 (6 bases). The tail of the sequence fits TRBJ2-7 better, so the J call may be wrong. Per germline, CDR1 SQVTM and CDR2 ANQGSEA. CDR3 length equals 14 residues. CDR3 amino acids: CSVMRSGRAYEQYF. DNA of the CDR3: TGCAGCGTTATGCGGAGCGGGCGGGCCTACGAGCAGTACTTC.

This sequence joins TRBV29-1 and TRBJ2-7, with D perhaps given as TRBD1 or TRBD2 (6 bases each). The CDR3 totals 11 residues. The germline V gene has CDR1 SQVTM and CDR2 ANQGSEA. V was trimmed by 6 bases and J by 6 bases, leaving 12 bases between them. For the CDR3, the DNA is TGCAGCGTAGGGGGGCTGGGCGAGCAGTACTTC. Protein sequence: CSVGGLGEQYF.

The sample holds a few counts of this clonotype. The chain joins TRBV10-3 to TRBJ2-3, with D unresolved. Germline assignment: CDR1 ENHRY and CDR2 SYGVKD. Between the trimmed V and J ends, which lost 8 bases and 0 bases, there was a span of 24 bases. The CDR3 sequence is 18 residues long. In nucleotides, the CDR3 is TGTGCCATCGAAGACGCCGTTGGAAGTAAACCGAGCACAGATACGCAGTATTTT. Translating it yields CAIEDAVGSKPSTDTQYF.

This clonotype was seen repeatedly, ten times or more. V gene TRBV6-6 combines with J gene TRBJ2-3; D tentatively reads TRBD1 or TRBD2 (6 bases each). V was pared by 5 bases and J by 6 bases, with 9 bases between. Germline loops: CDR1 MNHNY, CDR2 SVGAGI (reference sequence). There are 12 residues in the CDR3. The CDR3 nucleotides are TGTGCCAGCAGTCGGGGGCGGGATACGCAGTATTTT. It yields the protein CASSRGRDTQYF.

This clonotype was recorded only once. CDR3 DNA sequence: TGCAGTGCTCCTAGGACAGGGCCCTTCTACGAGCAGTACTTC. Protein product: CSAPRTGPFYEQYF. The chain combines TRBV20-1 with TRBJ2-7; 8 positions match TRBD1. J lost 3 bases, V lost 5 bases, and 9 bases had no gene match. This CDR3 has 14 residues. CDR1 and CDR2 (germline): DFQATT, SNEGSKA (reference sequence).

The rearrangement links TRBV14 to TRBJ2-1; D might be TRBD1 (6 bases). Germline CDR1 SGHDN, CDR2 FVKESK. The CDR3 spans 16 residues. The V end was cut by 1 base, the J end by 5 bases, with 15 bases between. This chain's CDR3 is CASSQVAGERNNEQFF. The CDR3 region has the DNA TGTGCCAGCAGCCAAGTGGCAGGGGAGAGAAACAATGAGCAGTTCTTC.

As regards this clonotype: One junction end disagrees with the germline gene, perhaps due to a read error. The V and J genes are TRBV5-1 and TRBJ2-3; TRBD2 aligns across 9 bases. Germline CDR1 SGHRS, CDR2 YFSETQ. The CDR3 consists of 15 residues. This CDR3 is CASSLAGTSRDTQYF. The CDR3 region has the DNA TGCGCCAGCAGCTTGGCCGGGACTAGCAGAGATACGCAGTATTTT.

This clonotype was seen many times. The chain uses TRBV5-1 and TRBJ2-1; 10 bases match TRBD1. V was clipped by 4 bases and J by 9 bases; unmatched bases: 13. The CDR3 consists of 16 residues. Per the germline V gene, CDR1 is SGHRS and CDR2 is YFSETQ. CDR3 sequence: CASSRSSGQGTVEQFF. Written as DNA, the CDR3 is TGCGCCAGCAGCCGCTCATCGGGACAGGGGACCGTTGAGCAGTTCTTC.

This clonotype appeared a few times. The chain has TRBV28 and TRBJ1-2; TRBD1 agrees at 9 bases. Germline lookup yields CDR1 MDHEN and CDR2 SYDVKM. V trimming: 6 bases; J trimming: 6 bases; junction bases outside the gene matches: 5. CDR3 length: 13 amino acids. CDR3 residues: CASRQTGGNGYTF. CDR3 in DNA: TGTGCCAGCAGACAGACAGGGGGGAATGGCTACACCTTC.

The chain is built from TRBV29-1 and TRBJ1-2; D may be TRBD1 (6 bases). The CDR3 contains 13 residues. Germline CDR1 is SQVTM and CDR2 is ANQGSEA. V was clipped by 5 bases and J by 4 bases, with 14 bases between them. The CDR3 DNA is TGCAGCGTTCCGGGGGCGACCCTCTATGGCTACACCTTC. Residues: CSVPGATLYGYTF.

This chain links TRBV28 with TRBJ2-5; D may be TRBD1 (5 bases). Germline-derived CDR1 and CDR2 are MDHEN and SYDVKM. The CDR3 consists of 14 residues. V was cut by 2 bases and J by 5 bases, with 12 bases left in between. The CDR3 region is CASSLRSGIETQYF. CDR3 DNA: TGTGCCAGCAGTTTAAGGTCAGGGATTGAGACCCAGTACTTC.

The chain links TRBV6-1 to TRBJ1-2, with D tentatively TRBD1 (5 bases). This CDR3 spans 16 amino acids. Germline lookup yields CDR1 MNHNS and CDR2 SASEGT. V dropped 7 bases and J dropped 1 base, with 19 bases sitting between them. This CDR3 reads CASTQRGRQRNYGYTF. CDR3 DNA sequence: TGTGCCAGCACCCAACGGGGCAGACAGCGTAACTATGGCTACACCTTC.

This clonotype was recorded a few times. J is TRBJ2-7 and V is TRBV9; D might be TRBD2 (6 bases). The CDR3 runs 14 residues. Trimming took 0 bases from V and 3 from J, leaving 10 bases between them. Germline V lookup: CDR1 SGDLS, CDR2 YYNGEE. This CDR3 is CASSVELGGYEQYF. The CDR3 DNA follows: TGTGCCAGCAGCGTAGAATTGGGGGGCTACGAGCAGTACTTC.

This chain links TRBV5-6 with TRBJ1-1; unclear D gene. Trimming removed 0 bases from V and 7 bases from J, with 7 bases in between. The CDR3 is 12 residues long. Germline CDR1 is SGHDT and CDR2 is YYEEEE. The CDR3 DNA is TGTGCCAGCAGCTTGGTCCTCAGTGAAGCTTTCTTT. This codes for CASSLVLSEAFF.

This clonotype came up a few times. V and J are TRBV6-6 and TRBJ2-1; 10 bases are shared with TRBD2. V shed 6 bases, J shed 4 bases, and the junction held 6 bases outside the gene matches. This CDR3 contains 15 residues. Germline assignment: CDR1 MNHNY and CDR2 SVGAGI (reference sequence). The CDR3 reads CASSKLAGRYNEQFF. CDR3 sequence (DNA): TGTGCCAGCAGCAAACTAGCGGGGAGGTACAATGAGCAGTTCTTC.